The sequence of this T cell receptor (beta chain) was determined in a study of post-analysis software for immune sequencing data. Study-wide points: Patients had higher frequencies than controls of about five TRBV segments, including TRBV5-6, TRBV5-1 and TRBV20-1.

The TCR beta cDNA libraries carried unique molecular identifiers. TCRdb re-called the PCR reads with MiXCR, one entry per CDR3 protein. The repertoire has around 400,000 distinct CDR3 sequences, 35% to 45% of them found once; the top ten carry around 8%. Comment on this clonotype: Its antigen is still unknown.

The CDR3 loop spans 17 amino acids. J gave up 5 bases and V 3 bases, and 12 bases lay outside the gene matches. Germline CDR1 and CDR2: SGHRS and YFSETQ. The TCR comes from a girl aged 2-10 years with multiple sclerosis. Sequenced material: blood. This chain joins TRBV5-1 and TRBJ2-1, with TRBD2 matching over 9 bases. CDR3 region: CASSSSGGPRGDNEQFF. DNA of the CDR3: TGCGCCAGCAGCTCGAGCGGGGGGCCTCGGGGAGACAATGAGCAGTTCTTC.